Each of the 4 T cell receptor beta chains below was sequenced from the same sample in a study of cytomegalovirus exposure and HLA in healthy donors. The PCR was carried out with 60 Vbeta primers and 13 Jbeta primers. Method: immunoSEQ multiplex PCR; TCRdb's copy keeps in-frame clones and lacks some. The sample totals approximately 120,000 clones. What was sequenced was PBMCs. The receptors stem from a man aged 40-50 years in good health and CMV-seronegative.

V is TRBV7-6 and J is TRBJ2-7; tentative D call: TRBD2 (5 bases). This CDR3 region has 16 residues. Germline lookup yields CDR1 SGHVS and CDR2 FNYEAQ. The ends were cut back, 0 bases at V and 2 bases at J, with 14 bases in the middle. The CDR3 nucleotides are TGTGCCAGCAGCTTAGCCGGGCGGACTCTAACCTACGAGCAGTACTTC. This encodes CASSLAGRTLTYEQYF.

Here the CDR3 DNA reads TGTGCCAGCAGCTTAGTAGGTGGAGGGCCCTACGAGCAGTACTTC. It codes for CASSLVGGGPYEQYF. The chain links TRBV11-3 to TRBJ2-7; D might be TRBD2 (6 bases). This CDR3 spans 15 amino acids. The germline V gene encodes CDR1 SGHNT and CDR2 YENEEA. V was pared by 1 base and J by 2 bases, with 12 bases between.

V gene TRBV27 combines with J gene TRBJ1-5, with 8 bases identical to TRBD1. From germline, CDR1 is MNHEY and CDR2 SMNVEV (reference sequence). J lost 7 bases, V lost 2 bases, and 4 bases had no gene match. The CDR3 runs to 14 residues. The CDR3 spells CASSLAGGWQPQHF. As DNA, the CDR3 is TGTGCCAGCAGTTTAGCAGGGGGCTGGCAGCCCCAGCATTTT.

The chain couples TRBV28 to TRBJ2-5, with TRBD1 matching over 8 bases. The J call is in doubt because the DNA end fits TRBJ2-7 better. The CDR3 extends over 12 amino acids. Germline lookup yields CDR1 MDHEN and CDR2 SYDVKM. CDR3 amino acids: CASSRTGYEQYF. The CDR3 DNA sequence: TGTGCCAGCAGCCGGACAGGGTACGAGCAGTACTTC.